This T cell receptor (beta chain) is from a study of somatic mutations in cytotoxic T cells in rheumatoid arthritis. For the study at large: Purity of nearly 100% was reached when some V beta antibody-stained T-cell populations were flow-sorted, including V beta1+ cells sequenced for TCRB. Whole-study findings and limits: Measured CD8+ T-cell clonality, a value compared between rheumatoid arthritis patients and age-matched healthy controls, did not differ significantly.

A remark on this clone: Its specificity is not known.

Profiled with immunoSEQ multiplex PCR; TCRdb holds only in-frame clones, not every one. Among 15,000 to 20,000 clones listed, over 65% were seen once. Germline V gene lookup returns CDR1 MNHNS and CDR2 SASEGT. The trim removed 6 bases at V and 1 base at J, leaving 4 bases unmatched. This CDR3 region has 14 residues. The sample comprised CD8+ T cells sorted from blood. The sequence was obtained from a man aged 55-75 years in good health. This chain joins TRBV6-1 and TRBJ2-3, with 7 nucleotides matching TRBD2. CDR3 sequence (DNA): TGTGCCAGCAGAACTACTAGCGGCACAGATACGCAGTATTTT. It encodes CASRTTSGTDTQYF.